The 13 T cell receptor beta chains given below trace back to one sample, sequenced in a study of control samples from healthy donors and cancer patients. The repertoire was sequenced with immunoSEQ multiplex PCR; TCRdb's copy has only in-frame clones and lacks some. The sample contains about 61,000 clones, 90% of which appear only once. The specimen was PBMCs. All receptors come from a man aged 55 to 70 with colorectal cancer.

The chain is built from TRBV12-3 or TRBV12-4 and TRBJ2-3; possible D gene TRBD2, 5 bases. The V end lost 3 bases, the J end lost 4 bases, and 8 bases lay between the germline ends. The CDR3 runs to 13 residues. This CDR3 reads CASSLAGADTQYF. The CDR3 DNA is TGTGCCAGCAGTTTGGCGGGTGCAGATACGCAGTATTTT.

The chain links TRBV13 to TRBJ2-7, with 11 bases identical to TRBD2. CDR3 length equals 13 residues. Trimming removed 5 bases from V and 6 bases from J; junction bases left unmatched: 3. CDR1 and CDR2 (germline): PRHDT, FYEKMQ (reference sequence). CDR3 sequence: CASSPGLAGEQYF. CDR3 coding DNA: TGTGCCAGCAGCCCAGGACTAGCGGGCGAGCAGTACTTC.

The CDR3: CASSPTYRAGANVLTF. The CDR3 DNA follows: TGCGCCAGCAGCCCGACATACAGGGCCGGGGCCAACGTCCTGACTTTC. The chain has TRBV5-1 and TRBJ2-6; TRBD1 might be the D (6 bases). CDR1 SGHRS and CDR2 YFSETQ come from the germline V gene. V dropped 4 bases and J dropped 4 bases, with 15 bases sitting between them. The CDR3 runs 16 residues.

J is TRBJ2-7 and V is TRBV10-2; maybe TRBD1 (6 bases). CDR1 WSHSY and CDR2 SAAADI come from the germline V gene. The CDR3 extends over 13 amino acids. Between the trimmed V and J ends, which lost 1 base and 6 bases, there was a span of 10 bases. The CDR3 nucleotides read TGCGCCAGCAGTGAGTACAGGGAACCCGAGCAGTACTTC. It translates to CASSEYREPEQYF.

The chain combines TRBV27 with TRBJ1-6; no definite D call. CDR1 is MNHEY and CDR2 is SMNVEV in the germline V gene (reference sequence). The CDR3 consists of 14 residues. V shed 0 bases and J shed 6 bases, with 6 bases lying between them. The CDR3, as DNA: TGTGCCAGCAGTTTATCGAACGGTAATTCACCCCTCCACTTT. Translating it yields CASSLSNGNSPLHF.

As for this clone: The sample carries other DNA sequences with the same CDR3. The genes are TRBV7-2 and TRBJ1-2; D might be TRBD1 (5 bases). This CDR3 is 15 amino acids long. In germline, CDR1 is SGHTA, CDR2 FQGNSA. The V gene lost 1 base and the J gene lost 5 bases, with 14 bases spanning the gap. The CDR3 protein is CASSLVAGNNYGYTF. Here the CDR3 DNA reads TGTGCCAGCAGCTTAGTTGCAGGGAACAATTATGGCTACACCTTC.

V is TRBV4-2 and J is TRBJ1-2; D gene uncertain. Trimming took off 3 bases at V and 1 base at J, with 6 bases between the two ends. CDR1 is LGHNA and CDR2 is YNFKEQ in the germline V gene. The CDR3 totals 13 residues. Here the CDR3 reads CASSQNGNYGYTF. The CDR3 nucleotides are TGTGCCAGCAGCCAGAACGGTAACTATGGCTACACCTTC.

The chain employs TRBV19 and TRBJ2-2; no reliable D call. The CDR3 length is 15 residues. Trimming left V 3 bases short and J 1 base short, with 9 bases between. Germline CDR1 reads LNHDA; CDR2 reads SQIVND (reference sequence). The CDR3 sequence: CASSINSQNTGELFF. CDR3 coding DNA: TGTGCCAGTAGTATCAACAGCCAGAACACCGGGGAGCTGTTTTTT.

The genes are TRBV7-2 and TRBJ2-1, with 12 bases aligning to TRBD2. The germline V gene has CDR1 SGHTA and CDR2 FQGNSA. V lost 3 bases to trimming and J lost 5 bases; unmatched junction nucleotides: 2. The length of the CDR3 is 15 residues. CDR3 nucleotide sequence: TGTGCCAGCAGCTTGACTAGCGGGAGCCACAATGAGCAGTTCTTC. Its translation: CASSLTSGSHNEQFF.

This clone was picked up one time. The chain links TRBV7-6 to TRBJ2-2, with D maybe TRBD1 (6 bases). Germline V gives CDR1 SGHVS, CDR2 FNYEAQ. This CDR3 has 16 residues. Trimming stripped 2 bases from V and 6 bases from J, with 16 bases between. The CDR3: CASSLTTGKVAGELFF. For the CDR3, the DNA is TGTGCCAGCAGCTTAACTACAGGGAAGGTGGCCGGGGAGCTGTTTTTT.

The chain is built from TRBV11-2 and TRBJ2-1; TRBD2 is a possible D gene (5 bases). Germline V CDR1 and CDR2: SGHAT, FQNNGV. V gave up 3 bases and J gave up 9 bases, with 12 bases separating them. The CDR3 is 13 residues long. This chain's CDR3 is CASSFGEEGEQFF. The CDR3 DNA is TGTGCCAGCAGCTTCGGGGAAGAGGGTGAGCAGTTCTTC.

This clone appeared a single time. The genes are TRBV5-4 and TRBJ2-3, with D perhaps matching TRBD2 (7 bases). Looked up from germline, CDR1 is SGHNT and CDR2 is YYREEE (reference sequence). The V end was cut by 4 bases, the J end by 7 bases, with 19 bases between. The CDR3 is made up of 15 amino acids. In DNA form, the CDR3 reads TGTGCCAGCAGCCGCTGGGGGGGGGCGGGATATACGCAGTATTTT. Amino acids: CASSRWGGAGYTQYF.

This chain joins TRBV2 and TRBJ1-1, with 7 bases that match TRBD1. Per the germline V gene, CDR1 is SNHLY and CDR2 is FYNNEI. The ends lost 5 bases at V and 11 bases at J; junction bases unmatched: 5. This CDR3 is 11 amino acids long. CDR3 protein: CASSPTGVAFF. As DNA, the CDR3 is TGTGCCAGCAGTCCTACAGGGGTTGCTTTCTTT. Using reference TRBV2 and TRBJ1-1 for the parts outside the CDR3, the full variable domain is EPEVTQTPSHQVTQMGQEVILRCVPISNHLYFYWYRQILGQKVEFLVSFYNNEISEKSEIFDDQFSVERPDGSNFTLKIRSTKLEDSAMYFCASSPTGVAFFGQGTRLTVV.